This record looks at one TCR beta chain sequence and its context. The record originates from a study of CD8 T cells in Susac syndrome. The CDR3 loop spans 14 amino acids. J lost 7 bases, V lost 1 base, and 6 bases had no gene match. Germline lookup yields CDR1 SEHNR and CDR2 FQNEAQ (reference sequence). It was with random hexamers that roughly 0.5 to 1 ug RNA was reverse transcribed. TCRdb reanalysed the immunoSEQ multiplex PCR reads using MiXCR and keeps one entry per CDR3 protein. Counted here are more than 150,000 distinct CDR3 sequences, approximately 95% occurring once; the ten biggest clones make up approximately 0.12%.

The chain is built from TRBV7-9 and TRBJ2-7; 8 positions agree with TRBD1. This TCR was recovered from a human donor with Susac syndrome. The specimen sequenced was CD4+ T cells from PBMCs. CDR3 coding DNA: TGTGCCAGCAGCTTAGACCGACAGGGGTTAGAGCAGTACGTC. It codes for CASSLDRQGLEQYV.